The 11 T cell receptor beta chains below were found in one sample sequenced in a study of cytomegalovirus exposure and HLA in healthy donors. With 60 Vbeta and 13 Jbeta primers, the PCR was carried out. This table comes from immunoSEQ multiplex PCR, and its TCRdb copy is limited to in-frame clones, with some not included. Here the sample spans around 170,000 clones, about 80% being singletons. Input material: PBMCs. The receptors derive from a man aged 40-55 years in good health and CMV-seronegative.

The rearrangement joins TRBV6-5 to TRBJ2-1; 9 positions agree with TRBD1. This CDR3 region has 14 residues. The V gene's germline CDR1 is MNHEY and CDR2 SVGAGI. V lost 2 bases and J lost 6; bases outside the gene matches: 2. CDR3 coding DNA: TGTGCCAGCAGTTACGTGGACAGGGGCAATGAGCAGTTCTTC. This codes for CASSYVDRGNEQFF.

There are a few counts of this clone. This chain uses TRBV18 with TRBJ2-7, with 11 bases matching TRBD1. V trimming: 4 bases; J trimming: 4 bases; junction bases outside the gene matches: 3. CDR3 length: 14 residues. CDR1 KGHSH and CDR2 LQKENI come from the germline V gene. CDR3 in DNA: TGTGCCAGCTCACTAGGGACAGGGGGTTACGAGCAGTACGTC. Its translation: CASSLGTGGYEQYV.

The rearrangement joins TRBV5-8 to TRBJ2-3; TRBD1 matches 8 bases. Trimming removed 4 bases from V and 5 bases from J; junction bases left unmatched: 12. Germline CDR1 and CDR2: SGHTS and YDEGEE. The CDR3 totals 16 residues. The CDR3 loop is CASSPMTGATVDTQYF. DNA for the CDR3: TGTGCCAGCAGCCCAATGACAGGGGCTACCGTAGATACGCAGTATTTT.

The chain couples TRBV7-9 to TRBJ1-1, with unresolved D. Germline CDR1 and CDR2: SEHNR and FQNEAQ (reference sequence). The ends were cut back, 7 bases at V and 11 bases at J, with 8 bases in the middle. CDR3 length: 9 residues. CDR3 region: CASTPEAFF. The CDR3 DNA reads TGTGCCAGCACCCCCGAGGCTTTCTTT.

The V and J genes are TRBV10-2 and TRBJ1-1; TRBD1 matches 9 bases. This CDR3 is built from 14 residues. The trim removed 6 bases at V and 2 bases at J, leaving 4 bases unmatched. CDR1 and CDR2 (germline): WSHSY, SAAADI. The CDR3 region is CASRTGGLNTEAFF. The CDR3 DNA follows: TGCGCCAGCAGGACAGGGGGTCTTAACACTGAAGCTTTCTTT.

In the case of this clone: The same CDR3 also results from other DNA sequences found in this sample. This chain joins TRBV30 and TRBJ1-2; no firm D call. Looked up from germline, CDR1 is GTSNPN and CDR2 is SVGIG (reference sequence). Between the trimmed V and J ends, which lost 7 bases and 6 bases, there was a span of 12 bases. The CDR3 runs 11 residues. The chain's CDR3 is CASRTGDGYTF. Written as DNA, the CDR3 is TGTGCCTCCCGGACGGGAGATGGCTACACCTTC.

The rearrangement links TRBV18 to TRBJ1-1, with D unresolved. The germline V gene encodes CDR1 KGHSH and CDR2 LQKENI. V gave up 3 bases and J gave up 12 bases, with 14 bases separating them. The CDR3 sequence is 12 residues long. The CDR3 region is CASSPEGKGTFF. The CDR3 nucleotides are TGTGCCAGCTCACCGGAGGGAAAAGGGACTTTCTTT.

The chain has TRBV30 and TRBJ1-4; D remains ambiguous. V was cut by 2 bases and J by 4 bases, with 17 bases left in between. CDR3 length: 16 amino acids. CDR1 and CDR2 from the germline V gene are GTSNPN and SVGIG (reference sequence). The DNA for the CDR3 is TGTGCCTGGAGTCCTTCCCGGGTCCGGGGTAATGAAAAACTGTTTTTT. This encodes CAWSPSRVRGNEKLFF.

The chain has TRBV6-6 and TRBJ2-7; D remains unclear. V was trimmed by 2 bases and J by 6 bases, leaving 8 bases between them. Germline V gene sequence: CDR1 MNHNY, CDR2 SVGAGI (reference sequence). The CDR3 consists of 12 residues. The CDR3: CASSYPSSEQYF. In DNA, the CDR3 is TGTGCCAGCAGTTACCCGTCGAGCGAGCAGTACTTC.

This chain connects TRBV6-6 to TRBJ2-1; D unresolved. Germline assignment: CDR1 MNHNY and CDR2 SVGAGI (reference sequence). V lost 5 bases and J lost 5, with 4 bases in between. CDR3 length: 11 residues. CDR3 in amino acids: CASSTNNEQFF. The CDR3, as DNA: TGTGCCAGCAGTACAAACAATGAGCAGTTCTTC.

The gene calls are TRBV5-1 and TRBJ2-1, with TRBD2 matching 13 bases. Losses at the gene ends were 4 bases for V and 5 bases for J; bases not matched to a gene: 3. The CDR3 covers 15 residues. Germline CDR1 and CDR2: SGHRS and YFSETQ. Here the CDR3 reads CASSLGLAGDNEQFF. CDR3 coding DNA: TGCGCCAGCAGCCTCGGACTAGCGGGAGACAATGAGCAGTTCTTC.